This entry lists 5 T cell receptor beta chains sequenced from one sample in a study of beta chain features in type 1 diabetes. Overall study results and limits: Across all four CD4+ subsets, people with type 1 diabetes showed modestly shorter TCRB CDR3s.

Of the isolated RNA, all was reverse transcribed, and so the sequenced material was expressed TCRB transcripts. Generated by immunoSEQ multiplex PCR, the TCRdb table keeps only in-frame clones and is missing some. Of 640,000 or so clones in the sample, about an eighth were seen once. Their antigens are not known. The sample comprised naive CD4+ T cells from blood. The receptors here all came from a man younger than 35 with type 1 diabetes.

The rearrangement uses TRBV5-1 and TRBJ2-7, with TRBD2 identical over 10 bases. This CDR3 contains 18 residues. Germline-derived CDR1 and CDR2 are SGHRS and YFSETQ. V dropped 4 bases and J dropped 0; count of bases not matched to a gene: 13. The chain's CDR3 is CASSQALAGALSSYEQYF. CDR3 nucleotide sequence: TGCGCCAGCAGCCAGGCGCTAGCGGGGGCCCTAAGCTCCTACGAGCAGTACTTC.

The chain has TRBV28 and TRBJ2-7; tentatively, D is TRBD1 (6 bases). The germline CDR1 and CDR2 sequences are MDHEN and SYDVKM. CDR3 length: 14 residues. Trimming pared 5 bases from V and 5 bases from J, leaving 16 bases between. The CDR3 reads CASSGTTGSDEQYF. CDR3 sequence (DNA): TGTGCCAGCAGTGGTACCACAGGGTCGGACGAGCAGTACTTC. The full variable domain, with the rest looked up from reference TRBV28 and TRBJ2-7, is DVKVTQSSRYLVKRTGEKVFLECVQDMDHENMFWYRQDPGLGLRLIYFSYDVKMKEKGDIPEGYSVSREKKERFSLILESASTNQTSMYLCASSGTTGSDEQYFGPGTRLTVT.

This clone showed up just a few times. Within the sample, other DNA sequences also encode this same CDR3. This chain connects TRBV5-1 to TRBJ2-6, with D hard to call. Germline lookup yields CDR1 SGHRS and CDR2 YFSETQ. The V end lost 1 base, the J end lost 0 bases, and 8 bases lay between the germline ends. This CDR3 contains 16 residues. The chain's CDR3 is CASSLSGVSGANVLTF. The CDR3 region has the DNA TGCGCCAGCAGCTTGTCTGGCGTCTCTGGGGCCAACGTCCTGACTTTC.

This clone was seen a few times. The chain has TRBV28 and TRBJ1-2; a weak D match, TRBD1 (6 bases). CDR1 and CDR2 (germline): MDHEN, SYDVKM. The CDR3 extends over 15 amino acids. Deletions cut 6 bases from V and 8 bases from J, with 22 bases between. CDR3 coding DNA: TGTGCCAGCAGCATCGACGACAGGTCACAGGGAGGCTACACCTTC. It yields the protein CASSIDDRSQGGYTF.

Here the CDR3 reads CASSPGLAGGHDTQYF. The CDR3 DNA sequence: TGTGCCAGCAGTCCGGGACTAGCGGGGGGGCATGATACGCAGTATTTT. The chain joins TRBV5-4 to TRBJ2-3; 16 bases are a match to TRBD2. Germline-derived CDR1 and CDR2 are SGHNT and YYREEE (reference sequence). This CDR3 region has 16 residues. The V and J ends lost 5 bases and 6 bases, in that order; junction bases with no gene match: 6. The complete variable domain, with remaining parts taken from reference TRBV5-4 and TRBJ2-3, reads ETGVTQSPTHLIKTRGQQVTLRCSSQSGHNTVSWYQQALGQGPQFIFQYYREEENGRGNFPPRFSGLQFPNYSSELNVNALELDDSALYLCASSPGLAGGHDTQYFGPGTRLTVL.